Listed here are 29 T cell receptor beta chains from one sample, sequenced in a study of beta chain features in type 1 diabetes. Reverse transcription of all isolated RNA meant that expressed TCRB transcripts were sequenced. The method was immunoSEQ multiplex PCR; TCRdb's version includes in-frame clones alone and lacks a portion of them. The sample has 150,000 to 190,000 clones, around 10% seen once. Input material: central memory CD4+ T cells from blood. These TCRs come from a man aged 18-30 years in good health.

In its sample, this clone was seen a few times. The chain recombines TRBV10-3 with TRBJ2-2; a weak D match, TRBD1 (6 bases). The germline V and J ends were trimmed by 2 bases and 2 bases, with 15 bases remaining between them. The CDR3 is made up of 17 amino acids. Germline V gene lookup returns CDR1 ENHRY and CDR2 SYGVKD. The DNA of the CDR3 is TGTGCCATCAGTGAGCGAGGGACACAAGGAAACACCGGGGAGCTGTTTTTT. Translating it yields CAISERGTQGNTGELFF.

This clone was counted only a few times. The genes are TRBV7-3 and TRBJ2-7; 7 bases align to TRBD1. V was pared by 5 bases and J by 3 bases, with 10 bases of the junction left unmatched. This CDR3 has 15 amino acids. Germline V gene data show CDR1 as SGHTA and CDR2 as FQGTGA. In nucleotides, the CDR3 is TGTGCCAGCAGCCCCCGGGACAGAAGCCACTACGAGCAGTACTTC. Its translation: CASSPRDRSHYEQYF. The full variable domain, completed using reference TRBV7-3 and TRBJ2-7, is GAGVSQTPSNKVTEKGKYVELRCDPISGHTALYWYRQSLGQGPEFLIYFQGTGAADDSGLPNDRFFAVRPEGSVSTLKIQRTERGDSAVYLCASSPRDRSHYEQYFGPGTRLTVT.

This clone was seen a few times. The chain is built from TRBV30 and TRBJ2-3; TRBD1 aligns across 8 bases. The CDR3 runs to 14 residues. The trim removed 2 bases at V and 0 bases at J, leaving 1 base unmatched. Germline V gene data show CDR1 as GTSNPN and CDR2 as SVGIG (reference sequence). Here the CDR3 reads CAWSRQGSTDTQYF. In nucleotides, the CDR3 is TGTGCCTGGAGTCGACAGGGGAGCACAGATACGCAGTATTTT. Full variable domain (outside the CDR3, taken from reference TRBV30 and TRBJ2-3): SQTIHQWPATLVQPVGSPLSLECTVEGTSNPNLYWYRQAAGRGLQLLFYSVGIGQISSEVPQNLSASRPQDRQFILSSKKLLLSDSGFYLCAWSRQGSTDTQYFGPGTRLTVL.

This clone was counted between two and nine times. The rearrangement uses TRBV9 and TRBJ1-2, with D hard to call. Germline V gives CDR1 SGDLS, CDR2 YYNGEE. The CDR3 is made up of 12 amino acids. The V and J ends lost 0 bases and 8 bases respectively, with 8 bases between them. Here the CDR3 DNA reads TGTGCCAGCAGCGTAGATGGTGAAGGCTACACCTTC. Protein product: CASSVDGEGYTF.

A few counts support this clone. The V gene is TRBV18, the J gene TRBJ2-2; D call uncertain. V lost 2 bases and J 4 bases, leaving 5 bases between the germline ends. This CDR3 is built from 13 residues. Germline V gene sequence: CDR1 KGHSH, CDR2 LQKENI. The CDR3 loop reads CASSPGPTGELFF. DNA of the CDR3: TGTGCCAGCTCACCAGGGCCCACCGGGGAGCTGTTTTTT.

This chain uses TRBV5-1 with TRBJ2-5; 9 bases align to TRBD2. This CDR3 comprises 15 residues. Trimming at V came to 5 bases and at J to 3 bases, leaving 8 bases not matched to a gene. Germline lookup yields CDR1 SGHRS and CDR2 YFSETQ. Here the CDR3 reads CASSNAGTSKETQYF. The CDR3 DNA reads as TGCGCCAGCAGTAATGCCGGGACTAGCAAAGAGACCCAGTACTTC.

This clone came up a few times. J is TRBJ2-7 and V is TRBV10-3, with a possible D match to TRBD1 (5 bases). This CDR3 comprises 12 residues. Germline V gene lookup returns CDR1 ENHRY and CDR2 SYGVKD. Trimming removed 6 bases from V and 9 bases from J, with 15 bases in between. The CDR3 DNA sequence: TGTGCCATCAGAGCTGACAGTCCTGGGCAGTACTTC. This translates into CAIRADSPGQYF.

This chain joins TRBV29-1 and TRBJ1-1; D is perhaps TRBD1 (5 bases). CDR1 and CDR2 from the germline V gene are SQVTM and ANQGSEA. Trimming pared 3 bases from V and 6 bases from J, leaving 23 bases between. This CDR3 is built from 16 residues. This chain's CDR3 is CSVDHILYTRDSEAFF. Here the CDR3 DNA reads TGCAGCGTTGACCACATTTTATATACTAGGGACTCTGAAGCTTTCTTT.

Only a few counts were recorded for this clone. This sequence joins TRBV29-1 and TRBJ2-7; 10 nucleotides agree with TRBD2. The germline V gene has CDR1 SQVTM and CDR2 ANQGSEA. With 4 bases clipped from V and 0 bases from J, the junction kept 9 bases outside the gene matches. The length of the CDR3 is 16 residues. The CDR3 sequence is CSVVLAGGTSSYEQYF. In DNA form, the CDR3 reads TGCAGCGTTGTGTTAGCGGGAGGTACGAGCTCCTACGAGCAGTACTTC.

The chain carries TRBV28 and TRBJ2-1, with 8 bases fitting TRBD1. The CDR3 sequence is 15 residues long. Unmatched junction bases numbered 6, after V lost 4 bases and J lost 4 bases. Germline values: CDR1 MDHEN, CDR2 SYDVKM. CDR3 region: CASSSGTGPYNEQFF. The CDR3 DNA sequence: TGTGCCAGCAGTTCCGGGACAGGCCCTTACAATGAGCAGTTCTTC.

In this sample, this clone turned up a few times. This sequence joins TRBV4-2 and TRBJ2-3; TRBD2 aligns across 12 bases. Per germline, CDR1 LGHNA and CDR2 YNFKEQ. Trimming took 0 bases from V and 6 from J; bases not matched to a gene: 4. This CDR3 region has 16 residues. In DNA, the CDR3 is TGTGCCAGCAGCCAAGATCTAGCGGGAGGGCCTGATACGCAGTATTTT. It translates to CASSQDLAGGPDTQYF.

This clone was seen more than once but under ten times. The chain links TRBV9 to TRBJ2-3; D remains unclear. CDR1 SGDLS and CDR2 YYNGEE come from the germline V gene. CDR3 size: 14 residues. V lost 0 bases to trimming and J lost 2 bases, with 7 bases between them. CDR3 amino acids: CASSVAPFTDTQYF. DNA for the CDR3: TGTGCCAGCAGCGTAGCTCCGTTCACAGATACGCAGTATTTT.

This clone was seen only a few times. The chain has TRBV10-3 and TRBJ2-6; TRBD1 aligns across 7 bases. Germline values: CDR1 ENHRY, CDR2 SYGVKD. The CDR3 consists of 15 residues. Trimming took 10 bases from V and 0 from J; bases not matched to a gene: 6. CDR3: CATQGDLSGANVLTF. The CDR3 coding sequence is TGTGCCACCCAGGGGGACCTCTCTGGGGCCAACGTCCTGACTTTC.

There are a few counts of this clone. This sequence joins TRBV7-2 and TRBJ2-1, with 10 bases that match TRBD1. Germline loops: CDR1 SGHTA, CDR2 FQGNSA. The CDR3 runs 14 residues. The ends lost 4 bases at V and 13 bases at J; junction bases unmatched: 10. CDR3 coding DNA: TGTGCCAGCAGCTCCCAAGTCGGACAGGGGGGACAGTTCTTC. Translation: CASSSQVGQGGQFF.

This clone was observed a few times. The V gene is TRBV10-3, the J gene TRBJ2-6, with a weak D call TRBD2 (6 bases). The CDR3 covers 15 residues. The V end lost 3 bases, the J end lost 3 bases, and 9 bases lay between the germline ends. Germline V gene sequence: CDR1 ENHRY, CDR2 SYGVKD. The CDR3 DNA sequence: TGTGCCATCAGTGAAGGAGGGAATGGGGCCAACGTCCTGACTTTC. This codes for CAISEGGNGANVLTF.

This clone was counted a few times. J is TRBJ1-1 and V is TRBV30, with D uncertain. CDR1 and CDR2 (germline): GTSNPN, SVGIG (reference sequence). The CDR3 has 11 residues. Deletions cut 2 bases from V and 1 base from J, with 2 bases between. This chain's CDR3 is CAWSKNTEAFF. CDR3 in DNA: TGTGCCTGGAGTAAGAACACTGAAGCTTTCTTT.

The chain uses TRBV19 and TRBJ2-1; TRBD1 matches at 8 bases. Germline trimming cut 6 bases from V and 4 bases from J; bases unmatched to any gene: 11. CDR3 length: 16 residues. Germline CDR1 reads LNHDA; CDR2 reads SQIVND (reference sequence). The CDR3 here is CASSQGARSRYNEQFF. CDR3 coding DNA: TGTGCCAGTAGCCAGGGGGCCAGGTCAAGGTACAATGAGCAGTTCTTC.

This clone showed up just a few times. The chain uses TRBV14 and TRBJ1-2; D ambiguous. CDR1 and CDR2 from the germline V gene are SGHDN and FVKESK. Trimming shortened V by 2 bases and J by 5 bases, and 9 bases separated the two germline ends. The CDR3 runs 13 residues. The CDR3 is CASSQHSVYGYTF. Here the CDR3 DNA reads TGTGCCAGCAGCCAACATTCCGTTTATGGCTACACCTTC.

The chain recombines TRBV6-5 with TRBJ2-1; 10 bases agree with TRBD2. The CDR3 length is 14 residues. The germline V gene has CDR1 MNHEY and CDR2 SVGAGI. V shed 5 bases, J shed 7 bases, and the junction held 5 bases outside the gene matches. CDR3 residues: CASSPLAGRNEQFF. The CDR3 DNA sequence: TGTGCCAGCAGTCCACTAGCGGGAAGGAATGAGCAGTTCTTC.

This clone was detected only a few times. The CDR3 here is CATTAATNEKLFF. CDR3 bases: TGTGCCACTACAGCAGCAACTAATGAAAAACTGTTTTTT. The chain carries TRBV10-3 and TRBJ1-4; D is unclear. This CDR3 has 13 amino acids. V shed 10 bases and J shed 0 bases, with 9 bases lying between them. Germline CDR1 reads ENHRY; CDR2 reads SYGVKD.

V usage is TRBV9 and J usage is TRBJ2-1, with 8 bases matching TRBD2. The CDR3 has 16 residues. V dropped 0 bases and J dropped 9; count of bases not matched to a gene: 11. Germline lookup yields CDR1 SGDLS and CDR2 YYNGEE. CDR3 bases: TGTGCCAGCAGCGTAGAGTTCCGGGGGGGTAGGAGTGAGCAGTTCTTC. This encodes CASSVEFRGGRSEQFF.

This clone was found a few times. The V call is TRBV30, the J call TRBJ1-2, with D tentatively TRBD1 (6 bases). Germline CDR1 is GTSNPN and CDR2 is SVGIG (reference sequence). The CDR3 runs 15 residues. With 2 bases removed from V and 4 bases from J, the gap between germline ends came to 17 bases. This CDR3 reads CAWSLKGGLGYGYTF. Written as DNA, the CDR3 is TGTGCCTGGAGTCTTAAGGGGGGGCTTGGCTATGGCTACACCTTC.

In this sample, this clone turned up a few times. This CDR3 is also generated by other DNA sequences in the sample. V is TRBV6-6 and J is TRBJ2-1; 8 nucleotides line up with TRBD1. J lost 5 bases, V lost 6 bases, and 3 bases had no gene match. CDR1 is MNHNY and CDR2 is SVGAGI in the germline V gene (reference sequence). This CDR3 is 13 amino acids long. CDR3 nucleotide sequence: TGTGCCAGCAGCCAACAGGGGGACAATGAGCAGTTCTTC. Encoded protein: CASSQQGDNEQFF.

For the CDR3, the DNA is TGTGCCAGCAGTCGGAGGGGGGCAGGGGCCAAAAACATTCAGTACTTC. It translates to CASSRRGAGAKNIQYF. The rearrangement joins TRBV28 to TRBJ2-4; possibly TRBD1 or TRBD2 for D (6 bases each). This CDR3 spans 16 amino acids. The V and J ends lost 5 bases and 1 base respectively, with 15 bases between them. CDR1 and CDR2 from the germline V gene are MDHEN and SYDVKM.

This clone has ten or more counts. This sample includes further DNA sequences coding for the same CDR3. J is TRBJ2-1 and V is TRBV6-6; D unresolved. This CDR3 contains 13 residues. CDR1 is MNHNY and CDR2 is SVGAGI in the germline V gene (reference sequence). V shed 2 bases and J shed 5 bases, with 7 bases lying between them. CDR3 residues: CASSYGTDNEQFF. CDR3 DNA sequence: TGTGCCAGCAGTTACGGAACAGACAATGAGCAGTTCTTC.

This clone was seen only a few times. This chain joins TRBV7-8 and TRBJ1-2; D gene unclear. The germline V gene has CDR1 SGHVS and CDR2 FQNEAQ. With 4 bases removed from V and 7 bases from J, the gap between germline ends came to 10 bases. The CDR3 consists of 12 residues. In DNA, the CDR3 is TGTGCCAGCAGCTCGCGATTTGGTGGCTACACCTTC. Translated: CASSSRFGGYTF. The variable domain in full, with the rest retrieved from reference TRBV7-8 and TRBJ1-2, is GAGVSQSPRYKVAKRGQDVALRCDPISGHVSLFWYQQALGQGPEFLTYFQNEAQLDKSGLPSDRFFAERPEGSVSTLKIQRTQQEDSAVYLCASSSRFGGYTFGSGTRLTVV.

The chain recombines TRBV7-2 with TRBJ2-5; the match to TRBD2 covers 8 bases. This CDR3 has 16 amino acids. V gave up 7 bases and J gave up 5 bases; unmatched junction bases: 15. Germline CDR1 and CDR2: SGHTA and FQGNSA. CDR3 amino acids: CASIEVVGAGVETQYF. CDR3 sequence (DNA): TGTGCCAGCATAGAAGTCGTCGGAGCGGGAGTCGAGACCCAGTACTTC.

This clone came up a few times. The CDR3 spells CSVPGTGRSEAFF. In DNA, the CDR3 is TGCAGCGTTCCTGGGACAGGGAGGTCTGAAGCTTTCTTT. The chain employs TRBV29-1 and TRBJ1-1, with 9 bases lining up with TRBD1. Trimming cost V 5 bases and J 6 bases; bases outside gene matches: 7. Germline V CDR1 and CDR2: SQVTM, ANQGSEA. The CDR3 length is 13 residues.

This clone occurred a few times. V gene TRBV9 combines with J gene TRBJ2-1; D assignment may be TRBD1 or TRBD2 (5 bases each). CDR3 length equals 15 residues. Germline assignment: CDR1 SGDLS and CDR2 YYNGEE. Deletions cut 0 bases from V and 5 bases from J, with 12 bases between. The CDR3 sequence is CASSVDGTLNNEQFF. DNA of the CDR3: TGTGCCAGCAGCGTAGATGGGACCCTGAACAATGAGCAGTTCTTC. The full variable domain, in which reference TRBV9 and TRBJ2-1 provide the parts outside the CDR3, is DSGVTQTPKHLITATGQRVTLRCSPRSGDLSVYWYQQSLDQGLQFLIQYYNGEERAKGNILERFSAQQFPDLHSELNLSSLELGDSALYFCASSVDGTLNNEQFFGPGTRLTVL.